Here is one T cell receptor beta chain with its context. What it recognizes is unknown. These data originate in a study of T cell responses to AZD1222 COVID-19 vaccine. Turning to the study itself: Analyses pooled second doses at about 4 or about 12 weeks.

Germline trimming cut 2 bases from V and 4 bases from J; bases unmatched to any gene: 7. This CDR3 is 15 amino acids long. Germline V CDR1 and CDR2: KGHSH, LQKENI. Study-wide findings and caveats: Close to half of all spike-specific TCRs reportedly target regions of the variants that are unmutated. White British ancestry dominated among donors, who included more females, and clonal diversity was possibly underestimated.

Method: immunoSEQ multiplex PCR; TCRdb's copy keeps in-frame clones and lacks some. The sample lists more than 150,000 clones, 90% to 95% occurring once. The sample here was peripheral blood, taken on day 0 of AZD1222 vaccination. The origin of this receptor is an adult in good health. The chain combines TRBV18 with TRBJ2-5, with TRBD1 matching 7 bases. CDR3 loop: CASSPNYRGGETQYF. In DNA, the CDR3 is TGTGCCAGCTCACCAAACTACAGGGGTGGAGAGACCCAGTACTTC.